The 9 T cell receptor beta chains listed next were all sequenced from one sample in a study of regulatory T cells in long-lasting Graves disease. To make TCR beta libraries, researchers used iRepertoire HTBI primers and Arm-PCR of CDR3 regions. TCRdb recomputed calls from the multiplex PCR reads with MiXCR, one row per CDR3 protein. The sample shows about 500,000 distinct CDR3 sequences, around 12% of them seen only once. Time point in this sample: newly diagnosed GD, antithyroid drugs for less than 3 months. Extracted RNA from PBMCs served as the source of the TCR library. The sample was also reused in another study, on T cells in Graves' hyperthyroidism and ophthalmopathy.

Sequences were derived from peripheral blood mononuclear cells (PBMCs), sampled at new diagnosis, from a patient treated with antithyroid drugs. The receptor source for this set is a woman aged 25-40 years with Graves disease.

Many counts were recorded for this clonotype. The chain combines TRBV10-3 with TRBJ2-7; 8 nucleotides agree with TRBD2. The CDR3 covers 13 residues. Germline CDR1 reads ENHRY; CDR2 reads SYGVKD. J was trimmed by 5 bases and V by 8 bases; bases with no gene match: 8. This CDR3 reads CAIGRTSLDEQYF. Here the CDR3 DNA reads TGTGCCATCGGTAGGACTAGCCTCGACGAGCAGTACTTC.

As concerns this clonotype: An end of the junction differs from the germline gene, which may be a read error. The V and J genes are TRBV30 and TRBJ1-3; tentatively, D is TRBD1 (6 bases). There are 14 residues in the CDR3. Per germline, CDR1 GTSNPN and CDR2 SVGIG (reference sequence). CDR3 coding DNA: TGTGCCTGGAGTGTATGGGGGCGGCTAGACACCATCTATTTT. Protein product: CAWSVWGRLDTIYF.

This clonotype was observed a few times. This chain uses TRBV19 with TRBJ2-3; TRBD2 is a possible D gene (6 bases). Looked up from germline, CDR1 is LNHDA and CDR2 is SQIVND (reference sequence). Trimming cost V 10 bases and J 0 bases, with 14 bases left between them. The CDR3 covers 14 residues. This CDR3 reads CATIPDYSTDTQYF. The CDR3 nucleotides read TGTGCCACTATCCCGGACTATAGCACAGATACGCAGTATTTT.

This clonotype was observed at least ten times. The rearrangement joins TRBV27 to TRBJ2-7; D is ambiguous. Trimming took off 3 bases at V and 5 bases at J, with 14 bases between the two ends. The CDR3 runs to 14 residues. Per germline, CDR1 MNHEY and CDR2 SMNVEV (reference sequence). CDR3 region: CASSLSKPFHEQYF. For the CDR3, the DNA is TGTGCCAGCAGTTTGAGTAAGCCCTTCCACGAGCAGTACTTC.

This chain connects TRBV29-1 to TRBJ2-1; D is perhaps TRBD1 (6 bases). The CDR3 contains 12 residues. The V gene's germline CDR1 is SQVTM and CDR2 ANQGSEA. V lost 7 bases and J lost 4, with 11 bases in between. In DNA form, the CDR3 reads TGCAGCGCAGGGGAATTATACAATGAGCAGTTCTTC. Amino acid sequence: CSAGELYNEQFF.

Ten or more counts support this clonotype. One end of the junction varies from germline; a read error may be responsible. The chain carries TRBV12-3 or TRBV12-4 and TRBJ2-1; D might be TRBD2 (5 bases). CDR3 length equals 15 residues. The CDR3 DNA reads TGTGCCAGCATTCTCCCGGGTGACTACTACAATGTAGCAGTTTTC. Its translation is CASILPGDYYNVAVF.

Comment on this clonotype: An end of the junction differs from the germline gene, which may be a read error. This chain links TRBV24-1 with TRBJ2-1; D assignment may be TRBD1 or TRBD2 (6 bases each). The germline V gene has CDR1 KGHDR and CDR2 SFDVKD. The CDR3 has 14 residues. The CDR3 loop reads CTTSPGAEYNEQFF. The DNA for the CDR3 is TGTACCACCAGTCCGGGGGCGGAGTACAATGAGCAGTTCTTC.

This clonotype was counted ten times or more. The V and J genes are TRBV20-1 and TRBJ2-6, with 12 bases matching TRBD2. The CDR3 is made up of 16 amino acids. CDR1 and CDR2 (germline): DFQATT, SNEGSKA (reference sequence). V lost 6 bases and J lost 2; bases outside the gene matches: 5. CDR3 residues: CSAPTSGRAGANVLTF. CDR3 nucleotide sequence: TGCAGTGCCCCGACTAGCGGGAGAGCTGGGGCCAACGTCCTGACTTTC.

The V and J genes are TRBV4-1 and TRBJ1-1, with D possibly TRBD1 on 5 matching bases. The V gene's germline CDR1 is MGHRA and CDR2 YSYEKL. V was clipped by 2 bases and J by 1 base, with 11 bases between them. There are 15 residues in the CDR3. The CDR3 nucleotides are TGCGCCAGCAGCCAACCAGGGTGGGGGAACACTGAAGCTTTCTTT. Translating it yields CASSQPGWGNTEAFF.